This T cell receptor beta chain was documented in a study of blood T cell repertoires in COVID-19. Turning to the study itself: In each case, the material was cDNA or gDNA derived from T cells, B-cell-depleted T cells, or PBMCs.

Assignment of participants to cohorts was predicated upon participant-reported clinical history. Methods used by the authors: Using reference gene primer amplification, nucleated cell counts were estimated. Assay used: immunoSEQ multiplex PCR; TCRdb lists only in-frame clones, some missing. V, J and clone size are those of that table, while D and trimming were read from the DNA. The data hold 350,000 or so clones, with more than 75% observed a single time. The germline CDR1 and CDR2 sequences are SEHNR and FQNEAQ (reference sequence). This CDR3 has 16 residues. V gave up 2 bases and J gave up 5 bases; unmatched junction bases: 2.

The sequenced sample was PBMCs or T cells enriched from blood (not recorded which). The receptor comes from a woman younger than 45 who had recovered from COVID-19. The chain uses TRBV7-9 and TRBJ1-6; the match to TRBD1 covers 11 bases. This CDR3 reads CASSLSGQGDNSPLHF. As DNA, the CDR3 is TGTGCCAGCAGCTTATCGGGACAGGGGGATAATTCACCCCTCCACTTT.